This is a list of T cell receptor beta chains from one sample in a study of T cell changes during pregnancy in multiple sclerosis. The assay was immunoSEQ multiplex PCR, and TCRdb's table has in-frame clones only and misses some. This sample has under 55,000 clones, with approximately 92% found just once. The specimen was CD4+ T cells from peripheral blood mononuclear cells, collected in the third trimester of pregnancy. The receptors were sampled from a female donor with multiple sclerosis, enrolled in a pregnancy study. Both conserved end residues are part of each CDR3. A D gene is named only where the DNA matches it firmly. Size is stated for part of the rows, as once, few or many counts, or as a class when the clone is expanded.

CDR3aa: CASSLTSSNEQFF
CDR3nt: TGTGCCAGCAGCTTGACTAGCTCCAATGAGCAGTTCTTC
v_gene: TRBV7-6
j_gene: TRBJ2-1
abundance: NA
d_gene: TRBD2

CDR3aa: CSANRATNYGYTF
CDR3nt: TGCAGCGCAAACAGGGCGACTAACTATGGCTACACCTTC
v_gene: TRBV29-1
j_gene: TRBJ1-2
abundance: NA
d_gene: NA

CDR3aa: CASSLLVRVNTEAFF
CDR3nt: TGTGCCAGCAGCCTTCTCGTCAGGGTGAACACTGAAGCTTTCTTT
v_gene: TRBV11-2
j_gene: TRBJ1-1
abundance: NA
d_gene: NA

CDR3aa: CASSQDPREPIGYTF
CDR3nt: TGCGCCAGCAGCCAAGACCCCCGGGAACCCATTGGCTACACCTTC
v_gene: TRBV4-3
j_gene: TRBJ1-2
abundance: NA
d_gene: NA

CDR3aa: CASRGQGWNQPQHF
CDR3nt: TGTGCCAGTAGAGGACAGGGGTGGAATCAGCCCCAGCATTTT
v_gene: TRBV19
j_gene: TRBJ1-5
abundance: NA
d_gene: TRBD1

CDR3aa: CASSLRTSGGIQYF
CDR3nt: TGTGCCAGCAGCCTACGGACTAGCGGGGGTATTCAGTACTTC
v_gene: TRBV5-6
j_gene: TRBJ2-4
abundance: NA
d_gene: TRBD2

CDR3aa: CASSVGVTSGPNLYNEQFF
CDR3nt: TGTGCCAGCAGCGTAGGGGTCACTAGCGGGCCGAACCTATACAATGAGCAGTTCTTC
v_gene: TRBV9
j_gene: TRBJ2-1
abundance: NA
d_gene: TRBD2

CDR3aa: CASSVDFTGELFF
CDR3nt: TGTGCCAGCAGCGTAGACTTCACCGGGGAGCTGTTTTTT
v_gene: TRBV9
j_gene: TRBJ2-2
abundance: once
d_gene: NA

CDR3aa: CASSTSGRSTDTQYF
CDR3nt: TGTGCCAGCAGCACTAGCGGGCGTAGCACAGATACGCAGTATTTT
v_gene: TRBV11-3
j_gene: TRBJ2-3
abundance: NA
d_gene: TRBD2

CDR3aa: CASSLDSQTQYF
CDR3nt: TGTGCCAGCAGCTTAGACAGTCAGACCCAGTACTTC
v_gene: TRBV7-8
j_gene: TRBJ2-5
abundance: NA
d_gene: NA

CDR3aa: CASSMSGYTGELFF
CDR3nt: TGTGCCAGTAGTATGTCGGGGTACACCGGGGAGCTGTTTTTT
v_gene: TRBV19
j_gene: TRBJ2-2
abundance: NA
d_gene: NA

CDR3aa: CASSRSRESEAFF
CDR3nt: TGTGCCAGCAGCCGTTCCCGGGAGAGTGAAGCTTTCTTT
v_gene: TRBV6-6
j_gene: TRBJ1-1
abundance: NA
d_gene: NA

CDR3aa: CASSEAQGPSDIF
CDR3nt: TGTGCCAGCAGTGAAGCTCAGGGCCCCTCAGATATCTTC
v_gene: TRBV2
j_gene: TRBJ2-1
abundance: once
d_gene: NA

CDR3aa: CASTQAGGQFF
CDR3nt: TGTGCCAGCACCCAAGCGGGGGGGCAGTTCTTC
v_gene: TRBV11-2
j_gene: TRBJ2-1
abundance: once
d_gene: TRBD2

CDR3aa: CASSLSFRGPGNTIYF
CDR3nt: TGTGCCAGCAGTTTATCGTTTAGGGGGCCTGGAAACACCATATATTTT
v_gene: TRBV27
j_gene: TRBJ1-3
abundance: NA
d_gene: TRBD1

CDR3aa: CASSPNARVYNEQFF
CDR3nt: TGTGCCAGCAGCCCTAACGCCAGGGTTTACAATGAGCAGTTCTTC
v_gene: TRBV7-9
j_gene: TRBJ2-1
abundance: NA
d_gene: NA

CDR3aa: CASSPGISTDTQYF
CDR3nt: TGTGCCAGCAGCCCCGGGATCAGCACAGATACGCAGTATTTT
v_gene: TRBV5-8
j_gene: TRBJ2-3
abundance: NA
d_gene: NA

CDR3aa: CASSLDASGGASTDTQYF
CDR3nt: TGTGCCAGCAGCTTAGATGCTAGCGGGGGAGCTAGCACAGATACGCAGTATTTT
v_gene: TRBV7-9
j_gene: TRBJ2-3
abundance: NA
d_gene: TRBD2

CDR3aa: CASSLRTGSSSYEQYF
CDR3nt: TGTGCCAGCTCACTTCGGACTGGTTCCAGCTCCTACGAGCAGTACTTC
v_gene: TRBV18
j_gene: TRBJ2-7
abundance: once
d_gene: NA

CDR3aa: CASSQGTGDNSPLHF
CDR3nt: TGTGCCAGCAGCCAAGGGACAGGGGACAATTCACCCCTCCACTTT
v_gene: TRBV4-2
j_gene: TRBJ1-6
abundance: NA
d_gene: TRBD1

CDR3aa: CATYQTGGRAEAFF
CDR3nt: TGTGCCACCTATCAGACAGGGGGCAGGGCTGAAGCTTTCTTT
v_gene: TRBV27
j_gene: TRBJ1-1
abundance: NA
d_gene: TRBD1

CDR3aa: CASRERSSYEQYF
CDR3nt: TGTGCCAGCAGGGAGAGGAGCTCCTACGAGCAGTACTTC
v_gene: TRBV13
j_gene: TRBJ2-7
abundance: few
d_gene: NA

CDR3aa: CASRRREGGETQYF
CDR3nt: TGTGCCAGCCGACGAAGGGAGGGAGGGGAGACCCAGTACTTC
v_gene: TRBV6-6
j_gene: TRBJ2-5
abundance: NA
d_gene: TRBD2

CDR3aa: CASRGGQGPPLNYGYTF
CDR3nt: TGTGCCAGCCGAGGGGGTCAGGGGCCACCGTTGAACTATGGCTACACCTTC
v_gene: TRBV4-2
j_gene: TRBJ1-2
abundance: NA
d_gene: NA

CDR3aa: CASSRIQKHNYGYTF
CDR3nt: TGTGCCAGCAGTCGTATACAGAAGCATAACTATGGCTACACCTTC
v_gene: TRBV6-1
j_gene: TRBJ1-2
abundance: once
d_gene: NA

CDR3aa: CASSQEAGAYGYTF
CDR3nt: TGTGCCAGCAGCCAAGAAGCGGGCGCCTATGGCTACACCTTC
v_gene: TRBV14
j_gene: TRBJ1-2
abundance: NA
d_gene: NA

CDR3aa: CAVGGSGNTIYF
CDR3nt: TGTGCCGTGGGAGGGTCTGGAAACACCATATATTTT
v_gene: TRBV7-7
j_gene: TRBJ1-3
abundance: NA
d_gene: NA

CDR3aa: CASRVADSNYGYTF
CDR3nt: TGTGCCAGCAGGGTTGCGGACTCTAACTATGGCTACACCTTC
v_gene: TRBV2
j_gene: TRBJ1-2
abundance: NA
d_gene: NA

CDR3aa: CASSFLAIGETQYF
CDR3nt: TGTGCCAGCAGCTTCCTAGCGATAGGAGAGACCCAGTACTTC
v_gene: TRBV7-8
j_gene: TRBJ2-5
abundance: NA
d_gene: NA

CDR3aa: CASSAETSGGQETQYF
CDR3nt: TGTGCCAGCAGTGCCGAGACTAGCGGGGGGCAAGAGACCCAGTACTTC
v_gene: TRBV25-1
j_gene: TRBJ2-5
abundance: once
d_gene: TRBD2

CDR3aa: CANSSDSGRPYGYTF
CDR3nt: TGTGCCAACAGCTCCGATTCAGGTCGACCCTATGGCTACACCTTC
v_gene: TRBV7-3
j_gene: TRBJ1-2
abundance: NA
d_gene: NA

CDR3aa: CASSPAGPSNNEQFF
CDR3nt: TGTGCCAGCTCACCAGCGGGCCCGTCCAACAATGAGCAGTTCTTC
v_gene: TRBV18
j_gene: TRBJ2-1
abundance: NA
d_gene: NA

CDR3aa: CASSVGQGGGETQYF
CDR3nt: TGTGCCAGCAGCGTAGGTCAGGGAGGAGGAGAGACCCAGTACTTC
v_gene: TRBV9
j_gene: TRBJ2-5
abundance: NA
d_gene: NA

CDR3aa: CASRNLPLNQPQHF
CDR3nt: TGTGCCAGCAGAAATCTCCCTCTCAATCAGCCCCAGCATTTT
v_gene: TRBV2
j_gene: TRBJ1-5
abundance: few
d_gene: NA

CDR3aa: CASSIRGGYNEQFF
CDR3nt: TGTGCCAGCAGCATCCGCGGGGGGTACAATGAGCAGTTCTTC
v_gene: TRBV7-2
j_gene: TRBJ2-1
abundance: NA
d_gene: TRBD2

CDR3aa: CASSAGQGQSPSEKLFF
CDR3nt: TGTGCCAGCAGCGCGGGACAGGGTCAAAGCCCATCAGAAAAACTGTTTTTT
v_gene: TRBV5-4
j_gene: TRBJ1-4
abundance: NA
d_gene: TRBD1

CDR3aa: CASSEYQRGYGYTF
CDR3nt: TGTGCCAGCAGTGAATATCAAAGGGGCTATGGCTACACCTTC
v_gene: TRBV6-1
j_gene: TRBJ1-2
abundance: NA
d_gene: NA

CDR3aa: CASSLASGGRRDNEQFF
CDR3nt: TGTGCCAGCAGCTTGGCTAGCGGGGGGCGAAGGGACAATGAGCAGTTCTTC
v_gene: TRBV5-8
j_gene: TRBJ2-1
abundance: few
d_gene: TRBD2

CDR3aa: CASSWGQPPDTQYF
CDR3nt: TGCGCCAGCAGCTGGGGACAGCCCCCAGATACGCAGTATTTT
v_gene: TRBV5-1
j_gene: TRBJ2-3
abundance: NA
d_gene: TRBD1

CDR3aa: CASSVRTTNNEQFF
CDR3nt: TGTGCCAGCAGCGTCCGGACTACTAACAATGAGCAGTTCTTC
v_gene: TRBV9
j_gene: TRBJ2-1
abundance: NA
d_gene: NA

CDR3aa: CASSPRARGEQYF
CDR3nt: TGTGCCAGCTCACCGAGGGCACGGGGCGAGCAGTACTTC
v_gene: TRBV18
j_gene: TRBJ2-7
abundance: NA
d_gene: NA

CDR3aa: CASSLNPGQGVHGYTF
CDR3nt: TGTGCCAGCAGCTTAAATCCCGGACAGGGAGTCCATGGCTACACCTTC
v_gene: TRBV11-2
j_gene: TRBJ1-2
abundance: NA
d_gene: TRBD1

CDR3aa: CASSSAGVQETQYF
CDR3nt: TGTGCCAGCAGCTCAGCGGGGGTCCAAGAGACCCAGTACTTC
v_gene: TRBV5-6
j_gene: TRBJ2-5
abundance: NA
d_gene: TRBD2

CDR3aa: CASSEYVKPPDTQYF
CDR3nt: TGTGCCAGCAGTGAATATGTGAAGCCTCCAGATACGCAGTATTTT
v_gene: TRBV6-1
j_gene: TRBJ2-3
abundance: NA
d_gene: NA

CDR3aa: CASSPGPRGATQFFF
CDR3nt: TGTGCCAGCTCACCGGGCCCTCGCGGGGCAACCCAATTTTTCTTC
v_gene: TRBV18
j_gene: TRBJ2-1
abundance: NA
d_gene: NA

CDR3aa: CASTPPLRMEQFF
CDR3nt: TGTGCCAGCACCCCCCCTCTGAGAATGGAGCAGTTCTTC
v_gene: TRBV6-6
j_gene: TRBJ2-1
abundance: NA
d_gene: NA

CDR3aa: CSVDVQGRGDEQYF
CDR3nt: TGCAGCGTTGATGTTCAGGGTCGCGGGGACGAGCAGTACTTC
v_gene: TRBV29-1
j_gene: TRBJ2-7
abundance: NA
d_gene: NA

CDR3aa: CASSQGASSDTQYF
CDR3nt: TGCGCCAGCAGCCAAGGGGCTAGCTCGGATACGCAGTATTTT
v_gene: TRBV4-1
j_gene: TRBJ2-3
abundance: NA
d_gene: NA

CDR3aa: CASSGNRVGQPQHF
CDR3nt: TGTGCCAGTAGCGGCAACCGGGTGGGTCAGCCCCAGCATTTT
v_gene: TRBV19
j_gene: TRBJ1-5
abundance: NA
d_gene: NA

CDR3aa: CASSTRQGMSGNSPLHF
CDR3nt: TGTGCCAGTAGTACCCGACAGGGAATGAGTGGTAATTCACCCCTCCACTTT
v_gene: TRBV19
j_gene: TRBJ1-6
abundance: NA
d_gene: TRBD1

CDR3aa: CAWTDNGGENALEKLFF
CDR3nt: TGTGCCTGGACCGACAACGGGGGAGAGAACGCCCTTGAAAAACTGTTTTTT
v_gene: TRBV30
j_gene: TRBJ1-4
abundance: NA
d_gene: NA

CDR3aa: CASRLSRVGGELFF
CDR3nt: TGTGCCAGCAGACTTTCCAGGGTCGGCGGGGAGCTGTTTTTT
v_gene: TRBV6-5
j_gene: TRBJ2-2
abundance: NA
d_gene: NA

CDR3aa: CASSLGWHRPDTQYF
CDR3nt: TGTGCCAGCAGCTTGGGATGGCACAGGCCGGATACGCAGTATTTT
v_gene: TRBV5-8
j_gene: TRBJ2-3
abundance: NA
d_gene: NA

CDR3aa: CASSGVGRGREQFF
CDR3nt: TGTGCCAGCAGCGGGGTCGGGCGGGGCCGAGAGCAGTTCTTC
v_gene: TRBV9
j_gene: TRBJ2-1
abundance: NA
d_gene: NA

CDR3aa: CASNLNRGLAQGKNIQYF
CDR3nt: TGTGCCAGCAACTTGAACAGGGGGCTAGCCCAAGGGAAGAACATTCAGTACTTC
v_gene: TRBV5-6
j_gene: TRBJ2-4
abundance: NA
d_gene: TRBD1

CDR3aa: CASSKGQGANQPQHF
CDR3nt: TGTGCCAGCAGCAAAGGACAGGGGGCAAACCAGCCCCAGCATTTT
v_gene: TRBV2
j_gene: TRBJ1-5
abundance: NA
d_gene: TRBD1

CDR3aa: CASSLGARGGEKLFF
CDR3nt: TGTGCCAGCAGCTTAGGGGCCAGGGGTGGTGAAAAACTGTTTTTT
v_gene: TRBV7-2
j_gene: TRBJ1-4
abundance: NA
d_gene: NA

CDR3aa: CASSPAGRNYEQYF
CDR3nt: TGTGCCAGTTCCCCAGCGGGACGCAATTACGAGCAGTACTTC
v_gene: TRBV27
j_gene: TRBJ2-7
abundance: NA
d_gene: TRBD2